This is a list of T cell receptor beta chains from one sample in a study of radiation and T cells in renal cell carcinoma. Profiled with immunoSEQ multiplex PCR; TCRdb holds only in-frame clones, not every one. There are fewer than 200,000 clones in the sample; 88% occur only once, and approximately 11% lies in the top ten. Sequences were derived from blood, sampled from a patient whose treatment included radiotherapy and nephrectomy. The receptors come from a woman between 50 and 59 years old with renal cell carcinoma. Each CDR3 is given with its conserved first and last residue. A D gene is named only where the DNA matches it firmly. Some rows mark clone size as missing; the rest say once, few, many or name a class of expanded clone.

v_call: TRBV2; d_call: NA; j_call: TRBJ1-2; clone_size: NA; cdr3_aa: CASRALLLFGYTF; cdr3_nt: TGTGCCAGCAGGGCCCTTCTGCTGTTTGGCTACACCTTC
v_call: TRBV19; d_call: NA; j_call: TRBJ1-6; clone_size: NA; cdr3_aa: CASTRGSNNSPLHF; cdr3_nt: TGTGCCAGTACGCGGGGGAGTAATAATTCACCCCTCCACTTT
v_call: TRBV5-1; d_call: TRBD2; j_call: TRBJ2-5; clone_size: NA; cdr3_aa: CASSGGAGETQYF; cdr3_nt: TGCGCCAGTAGCGGGGGGGCCGGGGAGACCCAGTACTTC
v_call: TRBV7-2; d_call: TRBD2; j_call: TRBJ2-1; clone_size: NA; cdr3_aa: CASTLVLAGANEQFF; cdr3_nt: TGTGCCAGCACCTTAGTGCTAGCGGGAGCCAATGAGCAGTTCTTC
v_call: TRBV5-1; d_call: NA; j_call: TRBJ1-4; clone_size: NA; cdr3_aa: CASSRGDGTNEKLFF; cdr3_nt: TGCGCCAGCAGCCGCGGGGACGGAACTAATGAAAAACTGTTTTTT
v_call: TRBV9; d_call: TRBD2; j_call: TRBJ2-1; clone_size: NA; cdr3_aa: CASSPVDYSGGNVLEQFF; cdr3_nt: TGTGCCAGCAGCCCGGTAGACTATAGCGGGGGGAATGTCCTTGAGCAGTTCTTC
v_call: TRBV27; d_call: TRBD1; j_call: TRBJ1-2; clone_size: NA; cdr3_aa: CASVKRQGEYGYTF; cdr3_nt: TGTGCCAGCGTTAAAAGACAGGGAGAATATGGCTACACCTTC
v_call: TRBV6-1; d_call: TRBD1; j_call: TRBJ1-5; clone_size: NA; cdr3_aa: CASSETGLGNQPQHF; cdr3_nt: TGTGCCAGCAGTGAGACAGGGTTGGGCAATCAGCCCCAGCATTTT
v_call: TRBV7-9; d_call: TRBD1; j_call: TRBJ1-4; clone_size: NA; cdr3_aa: CASSLGQWGGTTNEKLFF; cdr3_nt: TGTGCCAGCAGCCTGGGACAGTGGGGGGGAACAACTAATGAAAAACTGTTTTTT
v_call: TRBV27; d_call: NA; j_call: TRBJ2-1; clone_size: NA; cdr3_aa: CASSLSGLNNEQFF; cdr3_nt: TGTGCCAGCAGTTTATCGGGGCTAAACAATGAGCAGTTCTTC
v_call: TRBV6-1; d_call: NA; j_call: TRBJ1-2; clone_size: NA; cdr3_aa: CASSGSGTTVDRYTF; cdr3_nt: TGTGCCAGCAGTGGGTCCGGGACCACGGTTGATCGGTACACCTTC
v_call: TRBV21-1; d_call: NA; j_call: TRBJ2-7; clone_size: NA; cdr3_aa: CASSKGGRATYEQYF; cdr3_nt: TGTGCCAGCAGCAAAGGGGGGAGAGCGACCTACGAGCAGTACTTC
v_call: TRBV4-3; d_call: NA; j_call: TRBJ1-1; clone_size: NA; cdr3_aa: CASSQEFLNRNTEAFF; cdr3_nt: TGCGCCAGCAGCCAAGAGTTTCTCAATCGAAACACTGAAGCTTTCTTT
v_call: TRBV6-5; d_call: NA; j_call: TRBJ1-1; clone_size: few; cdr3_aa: CASSYVSGLSNTEAFF; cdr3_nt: TGTGCCAGCAGTTACGTCTCGGGACTTTCGAACACTGAAGCTTTCTTT
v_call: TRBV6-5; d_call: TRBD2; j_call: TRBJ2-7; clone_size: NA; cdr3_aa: CASSSSGLLYEQYF; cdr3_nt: TGTGCCAGCAGTTCCTCGGGACTATTATACGAGCAGTACTTC
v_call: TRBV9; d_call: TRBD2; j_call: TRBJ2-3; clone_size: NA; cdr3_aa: CASSTRGTSGRTDTQYF; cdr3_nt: TGTGCCAGCAGCACCCGCGGGACTAGCGGACGCACAGATACGCAGTATTTT
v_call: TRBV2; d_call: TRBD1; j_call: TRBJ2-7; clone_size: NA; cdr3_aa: CASSVGDRPSYEQYF; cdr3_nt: TGTGCCAGCAGTGTGGGGGACAGGCCTTCCTACGAGCAGTACTTC
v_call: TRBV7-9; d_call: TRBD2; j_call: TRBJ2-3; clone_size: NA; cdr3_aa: CASSLARTSGGRHTQYF; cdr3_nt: TGTGCCAGCAGCTTAGCGCGGACTAGCGGGGGGCGGCATACGCAGTATTTT
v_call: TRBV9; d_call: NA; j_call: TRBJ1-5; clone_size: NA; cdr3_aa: CASSAGPERGQPQHF; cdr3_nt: TGTGCCAGCAGCGCCGGACCGGAACGGGGTCAGCCCCAGCATTTT
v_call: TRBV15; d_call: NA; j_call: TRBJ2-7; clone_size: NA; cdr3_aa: CATSREPQISYEQYF; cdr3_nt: TGTGCCACCAGCAGAGAACCTCAGATCTCCTACGAGCAGTACTTC
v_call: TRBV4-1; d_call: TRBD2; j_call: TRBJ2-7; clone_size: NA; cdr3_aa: CASSQLRRGAEQYF; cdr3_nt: TGCGCCAGCAGCCAACTTCGGCGGGGGGCCGAGCAGTACTTC
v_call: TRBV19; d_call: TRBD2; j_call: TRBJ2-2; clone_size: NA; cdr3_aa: CASSASSGAGGELFF; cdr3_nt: TGTGCCAGTAGTGCCTCTAGCGGGGCGGGCGGGGAGCTGTTTTTT
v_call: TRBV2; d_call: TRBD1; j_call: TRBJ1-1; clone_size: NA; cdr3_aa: CASSELRQGTEAFF; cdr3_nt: TGTGCCAGCAGTGAGCTCAGACAGGGGACTGAAGCTTTCTTT
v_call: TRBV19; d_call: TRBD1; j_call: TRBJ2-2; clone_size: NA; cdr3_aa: CASRRQGAGTGELFF; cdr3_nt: TGTGCCAGTAGACGACAGGGGGCAGGCACCGGGGAGCTGTTTTTT
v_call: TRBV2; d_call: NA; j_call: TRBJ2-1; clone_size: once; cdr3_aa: CASSESMTPPNEQFF; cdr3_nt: TGTGCCAGCAGTGAGAGTATGACCCCGCCGAATGAGCAGTTCTTC
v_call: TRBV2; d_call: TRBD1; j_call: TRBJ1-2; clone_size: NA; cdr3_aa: CASTGTRQGASGYTF; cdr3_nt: TGTGCCAGCACCGGGACGCGACAGGGGGCGAGCGGCTACACCTTC
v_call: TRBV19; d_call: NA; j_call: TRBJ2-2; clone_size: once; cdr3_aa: CASSPPETGELFF; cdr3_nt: TGTGCCAGTAGCCCCCCGGAGACCGGGGAGCTGTTTTTT
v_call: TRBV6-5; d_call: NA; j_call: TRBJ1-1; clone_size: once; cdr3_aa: CASNFRGTGEAFF; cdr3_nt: TGTGCCAGCAACTTTAGGGGGACCGGTGAAGCTTTCTTT
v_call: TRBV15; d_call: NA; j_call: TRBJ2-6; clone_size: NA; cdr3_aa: CATSRGGYSGANVLTF; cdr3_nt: TGTGCCACCAGCAGAGGAGGATACTCTGGGGCCAACGTCCTGACTTTC
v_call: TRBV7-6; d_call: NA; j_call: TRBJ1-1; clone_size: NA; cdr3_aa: CASSLGARGTEAFF; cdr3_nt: TGTGCCAGCAGCTTAGGGGCCAGGGGAACTGAAGCTTTCTTT
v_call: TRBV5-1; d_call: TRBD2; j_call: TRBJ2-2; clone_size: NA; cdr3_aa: CASSSGGFNTGELFF; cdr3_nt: TGCGCCAGCAGCTCGGGGGGATTTAACACCGGGGAGCTGTTTTTT
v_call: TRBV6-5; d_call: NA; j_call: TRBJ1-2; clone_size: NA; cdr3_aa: CASRPGPGSGGYTF; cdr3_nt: TGTGCCAGCAGACCGGGACCGGGGTCGGGCGGCTACACCTTC
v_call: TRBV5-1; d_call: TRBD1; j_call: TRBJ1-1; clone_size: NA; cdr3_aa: CASSWTGRNTEAFF; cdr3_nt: TGCGCCAGCAGCTGGACAGGACGGAACACTGAAGCTTTCTTT
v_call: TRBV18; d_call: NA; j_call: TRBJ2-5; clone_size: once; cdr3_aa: CASSLTDRTLGETQYF; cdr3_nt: TGTGCCAGCTCACTGACGGACAGAACCCTCGGAGAGACCCAGTACTTC
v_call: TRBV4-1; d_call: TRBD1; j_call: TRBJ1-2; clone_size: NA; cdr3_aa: CASSQVSADRENYGYTF; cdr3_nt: TGCGCCAGCAGCCAAGTGAGCGCGGACAGGGAAAACTATGGCTACACCTTC
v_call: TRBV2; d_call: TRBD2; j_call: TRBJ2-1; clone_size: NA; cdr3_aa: CASRGTSVNEQFF; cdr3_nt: TGTGCCAGCAGGGGGACTAGCGTTAATGAGCAGTTCTTC
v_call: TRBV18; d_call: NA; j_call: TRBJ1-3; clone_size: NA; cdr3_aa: CASSSREDISGNTIYF; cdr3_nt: TGTGCCAGTAGTAGTCGGGAAGATATCTCTGGAAACACCATATATTTT
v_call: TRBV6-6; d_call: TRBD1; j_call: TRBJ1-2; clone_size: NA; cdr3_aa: CASSRPGTGVAGYTF; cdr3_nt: TGTGCCAGCAGTCGACCCGGGACAGGGGTAGCTGGCTACACCTTC
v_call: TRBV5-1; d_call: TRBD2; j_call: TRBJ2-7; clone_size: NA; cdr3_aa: CASSLARAGDYEQYF; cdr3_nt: TGCGCCAGCAGCTTGGCCCGGGCGGGGGACTACGAGCAGTACTTC
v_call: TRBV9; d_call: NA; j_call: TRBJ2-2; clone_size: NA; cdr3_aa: CASRRAPNTGELFF; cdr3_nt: TGTGCCAGCCGCAGGGCACCGAACACCGGGGAGCTGTTTTTT
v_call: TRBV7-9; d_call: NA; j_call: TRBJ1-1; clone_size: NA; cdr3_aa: CASGREAFF; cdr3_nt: TGTGCCAGCGGAAGGGAAGCTTTCTTT
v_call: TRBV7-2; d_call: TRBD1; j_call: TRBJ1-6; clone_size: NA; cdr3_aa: CASSTAGTGQSPLHF; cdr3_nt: TGTGCCAGCAGCACCGCGGGGACAGGGCAGTCACCCCTCCACTTT
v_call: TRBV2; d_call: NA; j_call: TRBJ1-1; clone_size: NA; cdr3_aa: CASSVLRTDTEAFF; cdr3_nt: TGTGCCAGCAGTGTACTTAGGACAGACACTGAAGCTTTCTTT
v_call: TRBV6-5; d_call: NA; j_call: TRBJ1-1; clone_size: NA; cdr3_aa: CASSYNRADTEAFF; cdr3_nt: TGTGCCAGCAGTTACAACAGGGCGGACACTGAAGCTTTCTTT
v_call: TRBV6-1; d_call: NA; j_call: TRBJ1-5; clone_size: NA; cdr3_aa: CASSASIDQPQHF; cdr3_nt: TGTGCCAGCAGTGCCTCCATTGATCAGCCCCAGCATTTT
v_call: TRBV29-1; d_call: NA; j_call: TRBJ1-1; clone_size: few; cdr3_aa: CSVSTDMNTEAFF; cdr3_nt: TGCAGCGTTTCGACAGACATGAACACTGAAGCTTTCTTT
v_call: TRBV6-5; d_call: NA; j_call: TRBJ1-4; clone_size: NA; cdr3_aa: CASSYRGGNEKLFF; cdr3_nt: TGTGCCAGCAGTTACCGGGGTGGTAATGAAAAACTGTTTTTT
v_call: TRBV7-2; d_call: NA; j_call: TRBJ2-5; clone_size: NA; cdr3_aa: CASSGVTNSQYF; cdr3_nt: TGTGCCAGCAGTGGGGTCACCAACTCCCAGTACTTC
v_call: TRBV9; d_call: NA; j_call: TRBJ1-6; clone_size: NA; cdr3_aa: CASSHRDTINSPLHF; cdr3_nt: TGTGCCAGCAGCCACCGGGACACGATTAATTCACCCCTCCACTTT
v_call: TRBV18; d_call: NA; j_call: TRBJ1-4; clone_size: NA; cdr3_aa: CASSTNQNEKLFF; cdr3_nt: TGTGCCAGCTCAACCAATCAGAATGAAAAACTGTTTTTT